These 30 T cell receptor beta chains came from one sample sequenced in a study of regulatory T cells in long-lasting Graves disease. Arm-PCR of CDR3 regions and iRepertoire HTBI primers were used to build TCR beta libraries. TCRdb re-analysed the multiplex PCR reads in MiXCR, keeping a single row per CDR3 protein. The top ten clones hold roughly 7.7% of a sample with around 450,000 distinct CDR3 sequences, around a fifth of them seen once. Described time point: persistent/refractory GD, antithyroid drugs over 5 years with positive TRAb. Extracted PBMC RNA gave rise to the TCR library. Material: peripheral blood mononuclear cells (PBMCs), obtained when the disease was refractory, from a patient treated with antithyroid drugs. The receptors come from a female donor with Graves disease.

The V call is TRBV28, the J call TRBJ2-7; 8 nucleotides agree with TRBD2. This CDR3 has 16 amino acids. In germline, CDR1 is MDHEN, CDR2 SYDVKM. Losses at the gene ends were 3 bases for V and 2 bases for J; bases not matched to a gene: 9. The CDR3 protein is CASSLRGSGVTYEQYF. CDR3 bases: TGTGCCAGCAGTTTGAGGGGTAGCGGGGTGACCTACGAGCAGTACTTC.

This clonotype came up many times. V and J are TRBV7-2 and TRBJ1-4; D is unresolved. Trimming removed 5 bases at V and 8 bases at J, with 12 bases between. This CDR3 has 13 amino acids. Germline assignment: CDR1 SGHTA and CDR2 FQGNSA. CDR3 amino acids: CASSLTGLEKLFF. As DNA, the CDR3 is TGTGCCAGCAGCCTTACGGGGTTGGAAAAACTGTTTTTT.

Many counts were recorded for this clonotype. The chain has TRBV20-1 and TRBJ1-2, with 7 positions matching TRBD1. Germline V CDR1 and CDR2: DFQATT, SNEGSKA (reference sequence). The CDR3 runs to 14 residues. Unmatched junction bases numbered 8, after V lost 4 bases and J lost 3 bases. CDR3 sequence: CSANQQGIDYGYTF. Here the CDR3 DNA reads TGCAGTGCTAACCAACAGGGGATCGACTATGGCTACACCTTC.

A few counts support this clonotype. The rearrangement uses TRBV29-1 and TRBJ1-1; D is unresolved. Trimming shortened V by 7 bases and J by 4 bases, and 13 bases separated the two germline ends. CDR3 length: 12 residues. Per germline, CDR1 SQVTM and CDR2 ANQGSEA. The CDR3 sequence is CSGLREPTEAFF. Written as DNA, the CDR3 is TGCAGCGGCCTGAGAGAGCCCACTGAAGCTTTCTTT.

This clonotype was counted only a few times. V usage is TRBV6-9 and J usage is TRBJ2-1, with D perhaps being TRBD1 or TRBD2 (5 bases each). V dropped 4 bases and J dropped 9 bases, with 10 bases sitting between them. CDR1 MNHGY and CDR2 SVAAGI come from the germline V gene. This CDR3 has 12 residues. This CDR3 reads CASSSVGTEQFF. Here the CDR3 DNA reads TGTGCCAGCAGTTCCGTGGGGACTGAGCAGTTCTTC.

This clonotype was counted ten times or more. The genes are TRBV2 and TRBJ1-2; D ambiguous. The V end was cut by 6 bases, the J end by 2 bases, with 16 bases between. This CDR3 is 15 amino acids long. Germline V lookup: CDR1 SNHLY, CDR2 FYNNEI. CDR3 amino acids: CASRTAVTTNYGYTF. The CDR3 nucleotides read TGTGCCAGCAGGACGGCCGTAACTACCAACTATGGCTACACCTTC.

This clonotype was seen only a few times. This chain uses TRBV7-7 with TRBJ1-1; no definite D call. The CDR3 length is 15 residues. Per the germline V gene, CDR1 is SSHAT and CDR2 is FNYEAQ (reference sequence). As DNA, the CDR3 is TGTGCTAGCCTTCCGGGATCCTATGAGAACACTGAAGCTTTCTTT. Translated, it gives CASLPGSYENTEAFF. The full variable domain, its missing parts supplied by reference TRBV7-7 and TRBJ1-1, is GAGVSQSPRYKVTKRGQDVTLRCDPISSHATLYWYQQALGQGPEFLTYFNYEAQPDKSGLPSDRFSAERPEGSISTLTIQRTEQRDSAMYRCASLPGSYENTEAFFGQGTRLTVV.

The gene calls are TRBV10-3 and TRBJ2-5; 14 bases fit TRBD2. Trimming removed 9 bases from V and 5 bases from J; junction bases left unmatched: 8. The CDR3 extends over 15 amino acids. Germline assignment: CDR1 ENHRY and CDR2 SYGVKD. The CDR3 sequence: CAIRGLAGEAETQYF. For the CDR3, the DNA is TGTGCCATTCGGGGACTAGCGGGAGAGGCGGAGACCCAGTACTTC.

The chain carries TRBV29-1 and TRBJ2-2; the D gene is possibly TRBD1 (5 bases). Looked up from germline, CDR1 is SQVTM and CDR2 is ANQGSEA. Deletions cut 4 bases from V and 5 bases from J, with 5 bases between. The CDR3 runs 11 residues. As DNA, the CDR3 is TGCAGCGTTGGACAGACCGGGGAGCTGTTTTTT. Translating it yields CSVGQTGELFF.

This clonotype occurred many times. The rearrangement links TRBV12-5 to TRBJ2-2; D is perhaps TRBD2 (6 bases). CDR3 length: 17 residues. Germline V gene lookup returns CDR1 LGHNT and CDR2 FRNRAP. Trimming removed 2 bases from V and 4 bases from J, with 17 bases in between. CDR3 sequence (DNA): TGTGCTAGTGGTTTGACCAAGTCGAGGGACTCCACCGGGGAGCTGTTTTTT. Its protein is CASGLTKSRDSTGELFF.

This clonotype was picked up many times. The junction differs from germline at one of its ends, possibly a read error. V and J are TRBV6-5 and TRBJ2-7, with D hard to call. There are 14 residues in the CDR3. Germline values: CDR1 MNHEY, CDR2 SVGAGI. The CDR3 protein is CASSYSQTSHEQYF. The CDR3 nucleotides read TGTGCCAGCAGTTACTCTCAAACCTCCCACGAGCAGTACTTC.

There are a few counts of this clonotype. The chain uses TRBV7-9 and TRBJ2-5; the D is unclear. V shed 11 bases and J shed 4 bases, with 14 bases lying between them. The CDR3 has 12 residues. In germline, CDR1 is SEHNR, CDR2 FQNEAQ (reference sequence). CDR3 DNA: TGTGCCGGCTACGAGTTGGGAGAGACCCAGTACTTC. Translated: CAGYELGETQYF.

This clonotype appeared a few times. V is TRBV27 and J is TRBJ2-7; 11 nucleotides align to TRBD2. Germline V gene sequence: CDR1 MNHEY, CDR2 SMNVEV (reference sequence). V was clipped by 6 bases and J by 0 bases; unmatched bases: 7. This CDR3 comprises 16 residues. Here the CDR3 reads CASRPYTSGGSYEQYF. The CDR3 DNA is TGTGCCAGCAGGCCTTACACTAGCGGGGGCTCCTACGAGCAGTACTTC.

Comment on this clonotype: A much larger clone is a single base away; this may be a read error. V gene TRBV6-2 or TRBV6-3 combines with J gene TRBJ1-2, with 11 bases matching TRBD1. The CDR3 is 17 residues long. V lost 2 bases, J lost 2 bases, and 7 bases stayed unmatched. CDR1 and CDR2 from the germline V gene are MNHEY and SVGEGT. The CDR3 here is CASSYPKRTGGNYGYTF. CDR3 nucleotides: TGTGCCAGCAGTTACCCGAAACGGACAGGGGGCAACTATGGCTACACCTTC.

In this sample, this clonotype turned up many times. The J gene is TRBJ1-2, the V gene TRBV6-5; D perhaps matches TRBD1 (5 bases). The CDR3 has 15 amino acids. V gave up 2 bases and J gave up 0 bases, with 10 bases separating them. CDR1 is MNHEY and CDR2 is SVGAGI in the germline V gene. In nucleotides, the CDR3 is TGTGCCAGCAGTTACGCTTGGGGCGCTAACTATGGCTACACCTTC. Amino acid sequence: CASSYAWGANYGYTF.

This clonotype was seen repeatedly, ten times or more. The rearrangement uses TRBV6-1 and TRBJ2-7, with D maybe TRBD2 (5 bases). The CDR3 is made up of 14 amino acids. CDR1 and CDR2 from the germline V gene are MNHNS and SASEGT. Trimming removed 7 bases at V and 6 bases at J, with 19 bases between. This CDR3 reads CASKGGLTVGEQYF. The CDR3 coding sequence is TGTGCCAGCAAAGGAGGCCTCACCGTTGGCGAGCAGTACTTC.

The sample holds many counts of this clonotype. The chain uses TRBV7-9 and TRBJ1-1; D might be TRBD1 (5 bases). V lost 4 bases to trimming and J lost 1 base, with 10 bases between them. Germline V gene data show CDR1 as SEHNR and CDR2 as FQNEAQ (reference sequence). This CDR3 is built from 14 residues. The CDR3 loop is CASSSFQGNTEAFF. The CDR3, as DNA: TGTGCCAGCAGCTCCTTCCAGGGGAACACTGAAGCTTTCTTT.

This clonotype was recorded many times. The chain is built from TRBV28 and TRBJ2-7; maybe TRBD1 (5 bases). Germline CDR1 MDHEN, CDR2 SYDVKM. This CDR3 is 15 amino acids long. Trimming shortened V by 1 base and J by 0 bases, and 10 bases separated the two germline ends. CDR3 bases: TGTGCCAGCAGTTTATCCCCCGACAGCTCCTACGAGCAGTACTTC. Its protein product is CASSLSPDSSYEQYF. Filled out from reference TRBV28 and TRBJ2-7, the complete variable domain reads DVKVTQSSRYLVKRTGEKVFLECVQDMDHENMFWYRQDPGLGLRLIYFSYDVKMKEKGDIPEGYSVSREKKERFSLILESASTNQTSMYLCASSLSPDSSYEQYFGPGTRLTVT.

The sample holds many counts of this clonotype. CDR3 DNA: TGTGCCAGCAGCTTAACCGGCAACCGGGACAACGACGAGCAGTACTTC. Amino acid sequence: CASSLTGNRDNDEQYF. This chain uses TRBV7-3 with TRBJ2-7; weak D call: TRBD1 (6 bases). CDR1 SGHTA and CDR2 FQGTGA come from the germline V gene. The V end lost 0 bases, the J end lost 5 bases, and 17 bases lay between the germline ends. This CDR3 spans 16 amino acids. The variable domain in full, completed from reference TRBV7-3 and TRBJ2-7, reads GAGVSQTPSNKVTEKGKYVELRCDPISGHTALYWYRQSLGQGPEFLIYFQGTGAADDSGLPNDRFFAVRPEGSVSTLKIQRTERGDSAVYLCASSLTGNRDNDEQYFGPGTRLTVT.

As to this clonotype: This could be a read error, since a much larger clone is one nucleotide away. This chain connects TRBV2 to TRBJ1-5; perhaps TRBD1 as D (5 bases). This CDR3 is 12 amino acids long. Germline-derived CDR1 and CDR2 are SNHLY and FYNNEI. The CDR3 loop is CASSPQEQPKHF. CDR3 DNA: TGTGCCAGCAGTCCACAGGAACAGCCCAAGCATTTT.

The gene calls are TRBV6-1 and TRBJ2-3, with TRBD2 as a possible D gene (6 bases). This CDR3 region has 16 residues. Germline CDR1 MNHNS, CDR2 SASEGT. Deletions cut 10 bases from V and 1 base from J, with 21 bases between. CDR3 loop: CATETRDWHRTDTQYF. Here the CDR3 DNA reads TGTGCCACCGAAACGCGGGACTGGCATCGCACAGATACGCAGTATTTT.

This clonotype was counted many times. The chain uses TRBV6-1 and TRBJ2-7; D assignment may be TRBD1 or TRBD2 (5 bases each). CDR3 length: 14 amino acids. Deletions cut 7 bases from V and 5 bases from J, with 18 bases between. Germline V CDR1 and CDR2: MNHNS, SASEGT. The CDR3 loop reads CASNSPRGTDEQYF. For the CDR3, the DNA is TGTGCCAGCAACTCCCCCCGAGGGACCGACGAGCAGTACTTC.

Notes on this clonotype: Since a far larger clone is one base different, this is likely a read error. The rearrangement uses TRBV11-1 and TRBJ1-6, with D possibly being TRBD1 (6 bases). CDR3 length: 11 amino acids. The germline gives CDR1 SGHAT, CDR2 FQDESV (reference sequence). The CDR3 bases are TGTGCCAGCAGCCACAGGGATTCGGCTTCCTTT. It translates to CASSHRDSASF.

The V gene is TRBV5-1, the J gene TRBJ1-1, with a possible D match to TRBD1 (6 bases). Trimming removed 4 bases at V and 1 base at J, with 17 bases between. Germline CDR1 reads SGHRS; CDR2 reads YFSETQ. This CDR3 has 16 amino acids. This CDR3 is CASSPLGTKQNTEAFF. CDR3 sequence (DNA): TGCGCCAGCAGCCCGCTCGGGACAAAACAGAACACTGAAGCTTTCTTT.

This clonotype was seen ten or more times. The J gene is TRBJ1-1, the V gene TRBV2; no definite D call. The V end was cut by 1 base, the J end by 6 bases, with 15 bases between. CDR3 length: 15 residues. The germline V gene has CDR1 SNHLY and CDR2 FYNNEI. CDR3 protein: CASSEEGYGVSEAFF. The CDR3 region has the DNA TGTGCCAGCAGTGAAGAAGGCTATGGAGTTTCTGAAGCTTTCTTT.

This clonotype was detected a few times. The CDR3 coding sequence is TGTGCCAGCACCCCAGGCTACTCTGGGGCCAACGTCCTGACTTTC. Translated, it gives CASTPGYSGANVLTF. The V and J genes are TRBV6-2 or TRBV6-3 and TRBJ2-6; D not resolved. V was pared by 7 bases and J by 0 bases, with 10 bases between. Germline values: CDR1 MNHEY, CDR2 SVGEGT. The CDR3 length is 15 residues.

Comments on this clonotype: Since a much larger clone is just one base distant, this may be a read error. The genes are TRBV11-2 and TRBJ1-1; D gene unclear. Per the germline V gene, CDR1 is SGHAT and CDR2 is FQNNGV. This CDR3 has 12 residues. With 5 bases removed from V and 6 bases from J, the gap between germline ends came to 10 bases. The CDR3 region is CASSAIWAEAFF. Here the CDR3 DNA reads TGTGCCAGCAGCGCCATATGGGCTGAAGCTTTCTTT.

The chain employs TRBV20-1 and TRBJ2-7, with D tentatively TRBD2 (5 bases). Trimming took 2 bases from V and 2 from J, leaving 16 bases between them. This CDR3 has 15 amino acids. Germline V gene lookup returns CDR1 DFQATT and CDR2 SNEGSKA (reference sequence). The CDR3 nucleotides are TGCAGTGCTAGACCTATTTCAAATAGCGCCTACGAGCAGTACTTC. This gives the protein CSARPISNSAYEQYF.

This clonotype was counted ten times or more. This chain links TRBV28 with TRBJ2-5; possibly TRBD2 for D (5 bases). This CDR3 has 13 residues. V lost 3 bases and J lost 8, with 13 bases in between. Looked up from germline, CDR1 is MDHEN and CDR2 is SYDVKM. The DNA for the CDR3 is TGTGCCAGCAGTTTTGGTAGCGTGGGAACCCAGTACTTC. As protein: CASSFGSVGTQYF.

In its sample, this clonotype was seen many times. The DNA for the CDR3 is TGTGCCAGCAGCCTCTGGACTAGCGGGAAAGAGACCCAGTACTTC. Translation gives CASSLWTSGKETQYF. This chain links TRBV7-2 with TRBJ2-5, with 12 bases aligning to TRBD2. J gave up 3 bases and V 5 bases, and 4 bases lay outside the gene matches. CDR1 SGHTA and CDR2 FQGNSA come from the germline V gene. CDR3 length equals 15 residues.